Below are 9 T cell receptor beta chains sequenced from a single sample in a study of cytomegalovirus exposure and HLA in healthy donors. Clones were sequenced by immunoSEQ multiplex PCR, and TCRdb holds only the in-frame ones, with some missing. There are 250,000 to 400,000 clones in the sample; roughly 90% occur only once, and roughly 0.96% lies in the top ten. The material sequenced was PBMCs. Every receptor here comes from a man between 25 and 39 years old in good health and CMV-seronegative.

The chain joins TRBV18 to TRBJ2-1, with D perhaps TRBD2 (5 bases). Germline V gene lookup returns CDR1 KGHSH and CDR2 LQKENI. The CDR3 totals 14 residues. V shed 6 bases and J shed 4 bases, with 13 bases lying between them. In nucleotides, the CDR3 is TGTGCCAGCTCCCTATCCTCGGGGTACAATGAGCAGTTCTTC. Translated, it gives CASSLSSGYNEQFF.

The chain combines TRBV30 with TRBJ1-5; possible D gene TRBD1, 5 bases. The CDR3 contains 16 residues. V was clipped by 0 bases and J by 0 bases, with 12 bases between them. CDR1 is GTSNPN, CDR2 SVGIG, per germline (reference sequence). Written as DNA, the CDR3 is TGTGCCTGGAGTGTAAGTGACAGTTATAGCAATCAGCCCCAGCATTTT. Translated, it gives CAWSVSDSYSNQPQHF. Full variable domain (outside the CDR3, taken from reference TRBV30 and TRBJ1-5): SQTIHQWPATLVQPVGSPLSLECTVEGTSNPNLYWYRQAAGRGLQLLFYSVGIGQISSEVPQNLSASRPQDRQFILSSKKLLLSDSGFYLCAWSVSDSYSNQPQHFGDGTRLSIL.

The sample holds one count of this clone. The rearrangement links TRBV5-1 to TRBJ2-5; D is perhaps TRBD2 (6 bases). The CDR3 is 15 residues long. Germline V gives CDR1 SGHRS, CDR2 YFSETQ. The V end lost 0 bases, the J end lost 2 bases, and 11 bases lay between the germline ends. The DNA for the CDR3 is TGCGCCAGCAGCTTGGGGCCTAGCGAGCAAGAGACCCAGTACTTC. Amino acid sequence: CASSLGPSEQETQYF.

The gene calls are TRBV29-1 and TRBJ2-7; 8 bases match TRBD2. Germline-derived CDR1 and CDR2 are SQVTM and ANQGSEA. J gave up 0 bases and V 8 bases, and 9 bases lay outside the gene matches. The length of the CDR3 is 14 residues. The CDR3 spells CSTGRGAPSYEQYF. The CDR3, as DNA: TGCAGCACCGGGCGGGGGGCACCCTCCTACGAGCAGTACTTC.

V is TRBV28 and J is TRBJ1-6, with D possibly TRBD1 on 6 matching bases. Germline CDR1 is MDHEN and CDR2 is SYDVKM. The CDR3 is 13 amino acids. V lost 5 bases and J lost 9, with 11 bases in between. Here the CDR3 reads CASSPPGVSPLHF. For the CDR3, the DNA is TGTGCCAGCAGTCCCCCAGGGGTTTCACCCCTCCACTTT. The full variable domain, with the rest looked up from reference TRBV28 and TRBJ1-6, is DVKVTQSSRYLVKRTGEKVFLECVQDMDHENMFWYRQDPGLGLRLIYFSYDVKMKEKGDIPEGYSVSREKKERFSLILESASTNQTSMYLCASSPPGVSPLHFGNGTRLTVT.

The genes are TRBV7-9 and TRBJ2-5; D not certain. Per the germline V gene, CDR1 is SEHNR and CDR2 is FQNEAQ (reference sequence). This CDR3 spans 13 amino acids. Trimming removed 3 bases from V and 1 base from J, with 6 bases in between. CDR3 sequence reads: CASSFGPQETQYF. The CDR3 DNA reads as TGTGCCAGCAGCTTTGGGCCCCAAGAGACCCAGTACTTC.

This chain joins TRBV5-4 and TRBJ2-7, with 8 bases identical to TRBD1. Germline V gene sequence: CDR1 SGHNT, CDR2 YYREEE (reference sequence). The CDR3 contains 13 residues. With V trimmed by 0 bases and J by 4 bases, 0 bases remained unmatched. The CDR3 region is CASSLGTGYEQYF. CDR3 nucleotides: TGTGCCAGCAGCTTGGGGACAGGGTACGAGCAGTACTTC.

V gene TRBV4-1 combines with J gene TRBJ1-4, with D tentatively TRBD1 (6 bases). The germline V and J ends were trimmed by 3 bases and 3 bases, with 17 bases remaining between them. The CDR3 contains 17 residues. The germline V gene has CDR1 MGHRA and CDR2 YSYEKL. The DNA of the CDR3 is TGCGCCAGCAGCCAGCTTCTGGGGGCGCCTTCTAATGAAAAACTGTTTTTT. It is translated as CASSQLLGAPSNEKLFF.

CDR3 sequence reads: CASSQDLQGWGYTF. CDR3 bases: TGCGCCAGCAGCCAAGATCTCCAGGGTTGGGGCTACACCTTC. The chain recombines TRBV4-3 with TRBJ1-2; tentative D call: TRBD1 (5 bases). The V gene's germline CDR1 is LGHNA and CDR2 YSLEER. V lost 0 bases and J lost 8, with 13 bases in between. The length of the CDR3 is 14 residues.